This TCR beta chain was retrieved from a study of cytomegalovirus exposure and HLA in healthy donors. PCR used 60 Vbeta primers and 13 Jbeta primers. Clones were read by immunoSEQ multiplex PCR, and TCRdb kept only the in-frame ones, dropping some. The sample totals about 200,000 clones; its top ten clones hold 0.95% to 1.3%. Germline lookup yields CDR1 SNHLY and CDR2 FYNNEI. Trimming took 6 bases from V and 0 from J, leaving 6 bases between them. The CDR3 loop spans 13 amino acids. The receptor was derived from a girl aged 2 to 9 in good health and CMV-seropositive. The chain combines TRBV2 with TRBJ1-3; D is uncertain. The sequenced sample consisted of PBMCs. The CDR3 nucleotides are TGTGCCAGCAGGGCGGACTCTGGAAACACCATATATTTT. It encodes CASRADSGNTIYF. Full variable domain (remainder filled in from reference TRBV2 and TRBJ1-3): EPEVTQTPSHQVTQMGQEVILRCVPISNHLYFYWYRQILGQKVEFLVSFYNNEISEKSEIFDDQFSVERPDGSNFTLKIRSTKLEDSAMYFCASRADSGNTIYFGEGSWLTVV.